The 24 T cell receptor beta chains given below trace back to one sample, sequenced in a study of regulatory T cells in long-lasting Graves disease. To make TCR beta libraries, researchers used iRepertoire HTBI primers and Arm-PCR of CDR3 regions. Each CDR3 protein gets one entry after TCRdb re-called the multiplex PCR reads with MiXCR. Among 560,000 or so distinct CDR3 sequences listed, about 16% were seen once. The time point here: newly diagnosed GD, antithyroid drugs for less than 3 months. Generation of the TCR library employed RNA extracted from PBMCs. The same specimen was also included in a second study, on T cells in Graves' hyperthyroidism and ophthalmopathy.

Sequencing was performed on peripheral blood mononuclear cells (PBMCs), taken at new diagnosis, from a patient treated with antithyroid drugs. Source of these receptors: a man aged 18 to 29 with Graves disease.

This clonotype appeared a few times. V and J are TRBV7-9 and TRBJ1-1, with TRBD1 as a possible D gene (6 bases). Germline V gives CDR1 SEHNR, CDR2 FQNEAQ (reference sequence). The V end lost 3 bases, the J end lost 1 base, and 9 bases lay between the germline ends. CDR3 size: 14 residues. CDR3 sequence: CASSFGQRNTEAFF. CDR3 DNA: TGTGCCAGCAGCTTCGGACAGCGGAACACTGAAGCTTTCTTT.

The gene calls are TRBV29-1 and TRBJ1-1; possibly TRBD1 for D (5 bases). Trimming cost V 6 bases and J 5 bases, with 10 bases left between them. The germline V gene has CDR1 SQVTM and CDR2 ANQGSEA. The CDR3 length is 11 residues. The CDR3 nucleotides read TGCAGCGTCCCTAGGGGAACTGAAGCTTTCTTT. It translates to CSVPRGTEAFF.

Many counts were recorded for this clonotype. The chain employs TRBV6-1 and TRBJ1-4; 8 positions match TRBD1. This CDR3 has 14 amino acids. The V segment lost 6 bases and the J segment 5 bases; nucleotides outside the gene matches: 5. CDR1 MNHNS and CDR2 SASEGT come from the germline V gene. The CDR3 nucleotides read TGTGCCAGCAGCTCCGGGACAGGCAATGAAAAACTGTTTTTT. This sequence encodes CASSSGTGNEKLFF.

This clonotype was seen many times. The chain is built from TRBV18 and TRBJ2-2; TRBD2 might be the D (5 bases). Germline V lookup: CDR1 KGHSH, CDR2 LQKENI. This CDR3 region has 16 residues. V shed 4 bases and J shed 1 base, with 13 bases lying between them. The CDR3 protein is CASSQADGGNTGELFF. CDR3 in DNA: TGTGCCAGCTCACAAGCGGACGGCGGGAACACCGGGGAGCTGTTTTTT.

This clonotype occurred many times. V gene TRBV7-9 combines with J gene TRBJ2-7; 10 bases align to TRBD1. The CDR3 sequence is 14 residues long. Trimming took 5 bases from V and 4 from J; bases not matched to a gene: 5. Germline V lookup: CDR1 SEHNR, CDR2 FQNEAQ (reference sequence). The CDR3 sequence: CASSPTGGVYEQYF. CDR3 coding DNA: TGTGCCAGCAGCCCGACAGGGGGCGTTTACGAGCAGTACTTC.

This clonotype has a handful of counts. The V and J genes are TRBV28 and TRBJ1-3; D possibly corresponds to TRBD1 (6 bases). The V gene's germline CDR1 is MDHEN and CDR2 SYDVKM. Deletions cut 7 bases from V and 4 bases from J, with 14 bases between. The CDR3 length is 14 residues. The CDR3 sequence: CASNPSGGGNTIYF. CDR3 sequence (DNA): TGTGCCAGCAATCCATCGGGGGGCGGAAACACCATATATTTT.

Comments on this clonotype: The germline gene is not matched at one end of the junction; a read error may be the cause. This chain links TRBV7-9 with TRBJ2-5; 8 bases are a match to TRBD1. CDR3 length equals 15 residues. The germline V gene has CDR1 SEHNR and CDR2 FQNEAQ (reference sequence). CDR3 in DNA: TGTGCCAACAGCCACTTACAGGGGGGTCAAGAGACCCAGTACTTC. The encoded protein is CANSHLQGGQETQYF.

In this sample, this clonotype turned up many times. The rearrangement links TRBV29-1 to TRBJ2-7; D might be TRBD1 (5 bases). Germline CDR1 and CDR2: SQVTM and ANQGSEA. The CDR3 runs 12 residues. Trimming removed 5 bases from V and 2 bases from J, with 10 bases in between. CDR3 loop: CSVKVTAYEQYF. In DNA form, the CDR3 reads TGCAGCGTTAAGGTGACAGCCTACGAGCAGTACTTC.

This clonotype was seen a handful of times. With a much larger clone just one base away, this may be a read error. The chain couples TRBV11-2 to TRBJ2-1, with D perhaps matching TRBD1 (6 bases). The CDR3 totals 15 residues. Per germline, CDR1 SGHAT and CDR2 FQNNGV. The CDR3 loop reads CASTPGASVYNEQSF. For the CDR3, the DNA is TGTGCCAGCACCCCAGGGGCGTCGGTCTACAATGAGCAGTCCTTC. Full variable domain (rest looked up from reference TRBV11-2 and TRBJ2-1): EAGVAQSPRYKIIEKRQSVAFWCNPISGHATLYWYQQILGQGPKLLIQFQNNGVVDDSQLPKDRFSAERLKGVDSTLKIQPAKLEDSAVYLCASTPGASVYNEQSFGPGTRLTVL.

The CDR3 DNA reads TGTGCCAGTAGTATTCCAGGGAAGCGCTACACCTTC. Amino acids: CASSIPGKRYTF. This chain links TRBV19 with TRBJ1-2, with D maybe TRBD1 (5 bases). The CDR3 has 12 residues. V shed 3 bases and J shed 9 bases, with 11 bases lying between them. Germline assignment: CDR1 LNHDA and CDR2 SQIVND (reference sequence).

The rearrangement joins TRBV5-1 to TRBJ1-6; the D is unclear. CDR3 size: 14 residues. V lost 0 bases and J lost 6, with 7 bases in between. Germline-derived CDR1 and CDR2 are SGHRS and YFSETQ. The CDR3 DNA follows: TGCGCCAGCAGCTTGGACGGCTTTAATTCACCCCTCCACTTT. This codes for CASSLDGFNSPLHF.

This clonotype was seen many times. The CDR3 DNA reads TGTGCCAGCAGTCCGGGACAGTTCAATGAAAAACTGTTTTTT. Encoded protein: CASSPGQFNEKLFF. The chain employs TRBV28 and TRBJ1-4, with TRBD1 identical over 7 bases. CDR3 length: 14 residues. From germline, CDR1 is MDHEN and CDR2 SYDVKM. V dropped 5 bases and J dropped 5; count of bases not matched to a gene: 5.

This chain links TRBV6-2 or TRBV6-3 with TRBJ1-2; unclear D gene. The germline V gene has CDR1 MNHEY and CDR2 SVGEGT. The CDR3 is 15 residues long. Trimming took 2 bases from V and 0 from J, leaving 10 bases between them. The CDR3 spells CASSYRPTSNYGYTF. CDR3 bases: TGTGCCAGCAGTTACAGACCAACCTCTAACTATGGCTACACCTTC.

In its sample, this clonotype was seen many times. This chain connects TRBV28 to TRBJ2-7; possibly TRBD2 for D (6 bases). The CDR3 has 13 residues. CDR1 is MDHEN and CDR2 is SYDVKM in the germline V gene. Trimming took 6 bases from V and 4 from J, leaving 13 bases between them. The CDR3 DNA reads TGTGCCAGCAGGGTGGGACTCGGGTACGAGCAGTACTTC. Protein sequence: CASRVGLGYEQYF.

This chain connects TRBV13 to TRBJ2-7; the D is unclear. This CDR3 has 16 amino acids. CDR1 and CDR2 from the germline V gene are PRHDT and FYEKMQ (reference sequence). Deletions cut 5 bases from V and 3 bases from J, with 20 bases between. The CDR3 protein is CASSPPGGIGIYEQYF. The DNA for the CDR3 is TGTGCCAGCAGCCCCCCTGGTGGGATAGGGATCTACGAGCAGTACTTC.

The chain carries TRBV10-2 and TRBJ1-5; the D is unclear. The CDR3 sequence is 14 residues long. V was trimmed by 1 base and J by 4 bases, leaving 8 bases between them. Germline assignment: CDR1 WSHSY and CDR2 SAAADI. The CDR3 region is CASSELTSNQPQHF. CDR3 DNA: TGCGCCAGCAGTGAGTTGACATCAAATCAGCCCCAGCATTTT.

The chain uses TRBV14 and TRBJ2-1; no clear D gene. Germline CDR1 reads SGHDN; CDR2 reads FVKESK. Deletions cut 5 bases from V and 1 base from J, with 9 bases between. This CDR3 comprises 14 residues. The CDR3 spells CASSSRPSYNEQFF. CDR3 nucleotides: TGTGCCAGCAGCTCGCGTCCTTCCTACAATGAGCAGTTCTTC.

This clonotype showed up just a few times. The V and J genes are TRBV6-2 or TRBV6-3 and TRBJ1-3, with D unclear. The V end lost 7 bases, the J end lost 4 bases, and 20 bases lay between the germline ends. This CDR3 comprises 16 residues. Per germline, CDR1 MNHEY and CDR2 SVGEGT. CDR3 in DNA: TGTGCCAGCACCCCTGGGCAGGAGTACCTAGGAAACACCATATATTTT. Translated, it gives CASTPGQEYLGNTIYF.

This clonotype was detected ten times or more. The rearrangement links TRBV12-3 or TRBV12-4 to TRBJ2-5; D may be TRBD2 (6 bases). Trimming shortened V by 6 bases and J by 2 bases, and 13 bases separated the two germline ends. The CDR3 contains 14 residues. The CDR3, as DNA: TGTGCCAGCAGGGAAACGGGACTTCAAGAGACCCAGTACTTC. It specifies CASRETGLQETQYF.

In nucleotides, the CDR3 is TGTGCCAGCAGCCCGGGACAGGGACCCATCCCAGCTTTCTTT. Its protein product is CASSPGQGPIPAFF. The rearrangement links TRBV2 to TRBJ1-1, with TRBD1 matching 9 bases. This CDR3 has 14 residues. The V gene's germline CDR1 is SNHLY and CDR2 FYNNEI. The V gene end was trimmed by 6 bases and the J gene end by 10 bases; junction bases not matched to a gene: 12.

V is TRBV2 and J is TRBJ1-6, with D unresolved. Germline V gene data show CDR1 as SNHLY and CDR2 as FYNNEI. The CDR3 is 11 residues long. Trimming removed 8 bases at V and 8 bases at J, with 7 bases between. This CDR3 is CASAYYSPLHF. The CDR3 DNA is TGTGCCAGCGCCTACTATTCACCCCTCCACTTT.

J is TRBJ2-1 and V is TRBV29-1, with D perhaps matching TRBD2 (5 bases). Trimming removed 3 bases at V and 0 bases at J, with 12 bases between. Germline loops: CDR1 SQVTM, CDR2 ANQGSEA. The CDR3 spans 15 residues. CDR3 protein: CSVDETGLSYNEQFF. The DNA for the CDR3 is TGCAGCGTTGACGAGACTGGACTCTCCTACAATGAGCAGTTCTTC.

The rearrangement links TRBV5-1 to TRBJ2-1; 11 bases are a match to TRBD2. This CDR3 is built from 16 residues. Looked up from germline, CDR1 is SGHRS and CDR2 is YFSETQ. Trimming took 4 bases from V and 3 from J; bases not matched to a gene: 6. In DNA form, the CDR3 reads TGCGCCAGCAGCACCGGGACTAGCGGCTACTACAATGAGCAGTTCTTC. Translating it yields CASSTGTSGYYNEQFF.

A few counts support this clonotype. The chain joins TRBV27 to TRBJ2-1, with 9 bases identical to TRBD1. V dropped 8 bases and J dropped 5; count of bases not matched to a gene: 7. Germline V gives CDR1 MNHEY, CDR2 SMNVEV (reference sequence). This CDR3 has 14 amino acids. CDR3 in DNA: TGTGCCAGCGGCCACAGGGGGCTTAACAATGAGCAGTTCTTC. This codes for CASGHRGLNNEQFF.